The next 13 T cell receptor beta chains were all read from a single sample in a study of blood T cells in healthy people across ages. Combining a sample-barcoded 5' primer with a J-beta primer mix, a second PCR ran for roughly 6 to 12 cycles. Using its own MiXCR run on the 5' RACE reads, TCRdb lists one record per CDR3 protein. The table shows roughly 1,800,000 distinct CDR3 sequences, with about 49% occurring only once. The sequencing input was blood. These receptors were taken from a woman between 40 and 55 years old in good health.

This chain uses TRBV24-1 with TRBJ2-3; D assignment may be TRBD1 or TRBD2 (5 bases each). CDR1 KGHDR and CDR2 SFDVKD come from the germline V gene. The CDR3 extends over 15 amino acids. The V end was cut by 5 bases, the J end by 1 base, with 12 bases between. CDR3 in amino acids: CATSVVGDRTDTQYF. In nucleotides, the CDR3 is TGTGCCACCAGTGTCGTGGGGGACCGCACAGATACGCAGTATTTT.

V usage is TRBV27 and J usage is TRBJ2-1, with TRBD1 as a possible D gene (5 bases). V lost 5 bases, J lost 10 bases, and 21 bases lay in between. The CDR3 has 15 residues. Germline loops: CDR1 MNHEY, CDR2 SMNVEV (reference sequence). This chain's CDR3 is CASSGLGQGRREQFF. DNA for the CDR3: TGTGCCAGCAGTGGGCTGGGGCAGGGCAGGCGGGAGCAGTTCTTC.

This clonotype was counted a few times. This chain links TRBV7-2 with TRBJ1-5; the D is unclear. CDR1 is SGHTA, CDR2 FQGNSA, per germline. The CDR3 is made up of 15 amino acids. Trimming removed 2 bases at V and 4 bases at J, with 12 bases between. The CDR3 is CASSLMVQSNQPQHF. Written as DNA, the CDR3 is TGTGCCAGCAGCTTAATGGTCCAGAGTAATCAGCCCCAGCATTTT.

The count of this clonotype is one. The chain uses TRBV7-9 and TRBJ2-5, with a tentative D call TRBD1 (6 bases). The CDR3 sequence is 16 residues long. Per germline, CDR1 SEHNR and CDR2 FQNEAQ (reference sequence). Trimming removed 4 bases from V and 9 bases from J, with 24 bases in between. CDR3 residues: CASSSPRQGSWEPQYF. CDR3 bases: TGTGCCAGCAGCTCCCCCCGGCAGGGGTCATGGGAGCCCCAGTACTTC.

The CDR3 spells CASSQDGGHTTEAFF. The CDR3 DNA reads TGCGCCAGCAGCCAAGACGGGGGACATACAACTGAAGCTTTCTTT. The gene calls are TRBV4-3 and TRBJ1-1; maybe TRBD1 (6 bases). The CDR3 contains 15 residues. Germline values: CDR1 LGHNA, CDR2 YSLEER. Trimming took 0 bases from V and 5 from J, leaving 13 bases between them.

The V and J genes are TRBV24-1 and TRBJ2-1; D possibly matches TRBD1 or TRBD2 (6 bases each). Looked up from germline, CDR1 is KGHDR and CDR2 is SFDVKD. CDR3 length equals 17 residues. Trimming removed 4 bases from V and 7 bases from J, with 22 bases in between. The CDR3 DNA sequence: TGTGCCACCAGTGAGGTCCGGACAGCTACTGGGGGGAATGAGCAGTTCTTC. Its protein is CATSEVRTATGGNEQFF.

This clonotype was observed a few times. The CDR3 nucleotides are TGTGCCAGCAGGAGGGGGTTCGGGGAGACCCAGTACTTC. As protein: CASRRGFGETQYF. The V call is TRBV11-2, the J call TRBJ2-5; D is perhaps TRBD1 (6 bases). The CDR3 sequence is 13 residues long. With 6 bases removed from V and 5 bases from J, the gap between germline ends came to 13 bases. The germline CDR1 and CDR2 sequences are SGHAT and FQNNGV.

The chain recombines TRBV2 with TRBJ2-1, with 13 bases identical to TRBD2. In germline, CDR1 is SNHLY, CDR2 FYNNEI. The V gene end was trimmed by 6 bases and the J gene end by 0 bases; junction bases not matched to a gene: 5. The CDR3 sequence is 17 residues long. CDR3: CASRGTSGEPSYNEQFF. The CDR3 nucleotides are TGTGCCAGCAGGGGGACTAGCGGGGAGCCCTCCTACAATGAGCAGTTCTTC.

The V call is TRBV7-2, the J call TRBJ1-2; TRBD1 agrees at 9 bases. Trimming took 1 base from V and 3 from J; bases not matched to a gene: 9. Germline values: CDR1 SGHTA, CDR2 FQGNSA. The length of the CDR3 is 17 residues. CDR3 sequence: CASSLVGTGSRDYGYTF. The CDR3 coding sequence is TGTGCCAGCAGCTTAGTCGGGACAGGGAGCCGCGACTATGGCTACACCTTC.

V gene TRBV20-1 combines with J gene TRBJ1-5, with unresolved D. Trimming shortened V by 3 bases and J by 0 bases, and 6 bases separated the two germline ends. Germline values: CDR1 DFQATT, CDR2 SNEGSKA (reference sequence). This CDR3 contains 13 residues. CDR3 residues: CSARDDSNQPQHF. The CDR3 DNA follows: TGCAGTGCTAGGGATGATAGCAATCAGCCCCAGCATTTT.

The rearrangement links TRBV4-1 to TRBJ2-7; D remains ambiguous. The germline V and J ends were trimmed by 4 bases and 0 bases, with 13 bases remaining between them. Germline lookup yields CDR1 MGHRA and CDR2 YSYEKL. The CDR3 loop spans 15 amino acids. The CDR3 region has the DNA TGCGCCAGCAGCCTAGAGTTAAGAAACTCCTACGAGCAGTACTTC. Its translation: CASSLELRNSYEQYF.

The genes are TRBV15 and TRBJ1-6; TRBD1 is a possible D gene (6 bases). CDR1 and CDR2 from the germline V gene are LNHNV and YYDKDF (reference sequence). V shed 8 bases and J shed 6 bases, with 11 bases lying between them. This CDR3 region has 13 residues. The CDR3 region is CATSDRINSPLHF. DNA for the CDR3: TGTGCCACCTCTGACAGGATTAATTCACCCCTCCACTTT.

This clonotype was seen a handful of times. The rearrangement links TRBV6-1 to TRBJ2-3; possible D gene TRBD2, 6 bases. V lost 4 bases, J lost 2 bases, and 22 bases lay in between. Germline-derived CDR1 and CDR2 are MNHNS and SASEGT. The CDR3 has 18 residues. Written as DNA, the CDR3 is TGTGCCAGCAGTGGGGGGGTAGTGGGGCGCCGGAACACAGATACGCAGTATTTT. This encodes CASSGGVVGRRNTDTQYF.